The 20 T cell receptor beta chains given below trace back to one sample, sequenced in a study of blood T cell repertoires in COVID-19. The protocol was immunoSEQ multiplex PCR, while the TCRdb copy is restricted to in-frame clones and leaves out a portion. The sample contains 150,000 to 200,000 clones, roughly nine tenths of which appear only once. Input material: peripheral blood. These receptors were collected from a woman of 80 years or more in a cohort sampled during active or convalescent COVID-19.

This sequence joins TRBV18 and TRBJ1-2, with 10 bases lining up with TRBD1. After removal of 0 bases from V and 8 bases from J, the junction contained 6 bases not matched to a gene. The CDR3 runs to 15 residues. Germline assignment: CDR1 KGHSH and CDR2 LQKENI. CDR3 nucleotides: TGTGCCAGCTCACCACCCAGCGGGACAGGGGACGGCTACACCTTC. Its translation: CASSPPSGTGDGYTF.

This rearrangement joins TRBV11-2 to TRBJ1-6; D may be TRBD1 (5 bases). The CDR3 totals 17 residues. Trimming stripped 4 bases from V and 4 bases from J, with 17 bases between. Germline CDR1 reads SGHAT; CDR2 reads FQNNGV. For the CDR3, the DNA is TGTGCCAGCAGCTCCTCGTCTACAGGCGTGTATAATTCACCCCTCCACTTT. Translating gives CASSSSSTGVYNSPLHF.

The chain joins TRBV11-3 to TRBJ2-5; 9 bases align to TRBD2. Looked up from germline, CDR1 is SGHNT and CDR2 is YENEEA. The CDR3 consists of 15 residues. After removal of 5 bases from V and 1 base from J, the junction contained 5 bases not matched to a gene. The CDR3 DNA follows: TGTGCCAGCAGCCCATGGCGGGGGGGCCAAGAGACCCAGTACTTC. Amino acid sequence: CASSPWRGGQETQYF.

The V gene is TRBV27, the J gene TRBJ1-2; TRBD1 agrees at 9 bases. Trimming cost V 6 bases and J 4 bases; bases outside gene matches: 3. Germline CDR1 is MNHEY and CDR2 is SMNVEV (reference sequence). The CDR3 sequence is 13 residues long. The CDR3 region is CASSRTGVYGYTF. The CDR3 DNA is TGTGCCAGCAGCCGGACAGGGGTCTATGGCTACACCTTC.

The chain couples TRBV5-1 to TRBJ1-2; TRBD1 agrees at 9 bases. Germline V lookup: CDR1 SGHRS, CDR2 YFSETQ. This CDR3 comprises 16 residues. Germline trimming cut 1 base from V and 5 bases from J; bases unmatched to any gene: 9. The CDR3 DNA reads as TGCGCCAGCAGCTTGACAGGGGGCCAAATGTCTTATGGCTACACCTTC. This encodes CASSLTGGQMSYGYTF. Full variable domain (remainder filled in from reference TRBV5-1 and TRBJ1-2): KAGVTQTPRYLIKTRGQQVTLSCSPISGHRSVSWYQQTPGQGLQFLFEYFSETQRNKGNFPGRFSGRQFSNSRSEMNVSTLELGDSALYLCASSLTGGQMSYGYTFGSGTRLTVV.

The gene calls are TRBV19 and TRBJ1-1; TRBD1 matches 9 bases. V was clipped by 6 bases and J by 10 bases; unmatched bases: 12. The CDR3 length is 14 residues. CDR1 and CDR2 (germline): LNHDA, SQIVND (reference sequence). The DNA of the CDR3 is TGTGCCAGTAGGGGACAGGGAGAATTCGCCCGAGCTTTCTTT. Translating gives CASRGQGEFARAFF.

This clone appeared once. This chain uses TRBV3-1 (or the pseudogene TRBV3-2) with TRBJ2-1; D unclear. CDR3 length: 13 amino acids. V gave up 7 bases and J gave up 5 bases, with 12 bases separating them. CDR1 and CDR2 (germline): LGHDT, YNNKEL (reference sequence). CDR3 in DNA: TGTGCCAGCACCCTCGATAGCCACAATGAGCAGTTCTTC. This codes for CASTLDSHNEQFF.

The rearrangement joins TRBV27 to TRBJ2-1, with TRBD2 identical over 12 bases. This CDR3 contains 18 residues. V lost 10 bases and J lost 0; bases outside the gene matches: 13. In germline, CDR1 is MNHEY, CDR2 SMNVEV (reference sequence). CDR3 amino acids: CATQEASGRGGSYNEQFF. CDR3 DNA sequence: TGTGCCACCCAGGAAGCTAGCGGGAGGGGCGGCTCCTACAATGAGCAGTTCTTC.

The J gene is TRBJ1-2, the V gene TRBV5-1; no reliable D call. The CDR3 runs 13 residues. V was cut by 2 bases and J by 8 bases, with 13 bases left in between. Germline CDR1 SGHRS, CDR2 YFSETQ. CDR3 DNA: TGCGCCAGCAGCTTAGACCGGACTGGGGGCTACACCTTC. Residues: CASSLDRTGGYTF.

The chain links TRBV5-1 to TRBJ2-4; 12 bases map to TRBD1. There are 18 residues in the CDR3. Losses at the gene ends were 3 bases for V and 1 base for J; bases not matched to a gene: 8. CDR1 is SGHRS, CDR2 YFSETQ, per germline. Written as DNA, the CDR3 is TGCGCCAGCAGCTCAACGCCGGGACAGGGGGCGGCCAAAAACATTCAGTACTTC. Translating gives CASSSTPGQGAAKNIQYF.

This rearrangement joins TRBV4-3 to TRBJ2-3, with 7 bases lining up with TRBD2. The CDR3 length is 15 residues. Germline-derived CDR1 and CDR2 are LGHNA and YSLEER. V was clipped by 4 bases and J by 0 bases; unmatched bases: 4. The CDR3 nucleotides are TGCGCCAGCAGCCGGATCGGGGGGAGCACAGATACGCAGTATTTT. Translating it yields CASSRIGGSTDTQYF.

The rearrangement uses TRBV27 and TRBJ2-7, with TRBD1 identical over 7 bases. Germline V lookup: CDR1 MNHEY, CDR2 SMNVEV (reference sequence). With 5 bases clipped from V and 2 bases from J, the junction kept 9 bases outside the gene matches. The CDR3 runs to 15 residues. Here the CDR3 reads CASSPLNRGPYEQYF. CDR3 DNA sequence: TGTGCCAGCAGTCCTTTGAACAGGGGACCCTACGAGCAGTACTTC.

The chain recombines TRBV13 with TRBJ1-6; D is uncertain. CDR1 and CDR2 from the germline V gene are PRHDT and FYEKMQ (reference sequence). Trimming cost V 3 bases and J 7 bases, with 4 bases left between them. The CDR3 runs 12 residues. CDR3 sequence reads: CASSLRNSPLHF. CDR3 bases: TGTGCCAGCAGCTTGAGAAATTCACCCCTCCACTTT.

The chain recombines TRBV5-1 with TRBJ2-3; no clear D gene. Trimming pared 2 bases from V and 4 bases from J, leaving 11 bases between. The length of the CDR3 is 14 residues. Germline V CDR1 and CDR2: SGHRS, YFSETQ. The CDR3 region is CASSFSGPADTQYF. The CDR3 nucleotides read TGCGCCAGCAGCTTTTCTGGGCCCGCAGATACGCAGTATTTT.

The J gene is TRBJ1-5, the V gene TRBV2; tentatively, D is TRBD1 (5 bases). Germline V gene sequence: CDR1 SNHLY, CDR2 FYNNEI. This CDR3 spans 13 amino acids. V gave up 7 bases and J gave up 3 bases, with 10 bases separating them. CDR3: CASNQGYNQPQHF. The DNA of the CDR3 is TGTGCCAGCAACCAGGGATACAATCAGCCCCAGCATTTT.

The chain links TRBV14 to TRBJ2-1, with a possible D match to TRBD2 (5 bases). The length of the CDR3 is 14 residues. Trimming stripped 4 bases from V and 0 bases from J, with 7 bases between. The V gene's germline CDR1 is SGHDN and CDR2 FVKESK. CDR3 sequence reads: CASSPEGSYNEQFF. Here the CDR3 DNA reads TGTGCCAGCAGCCCCGAGGGCTCCTACAATGAGCAGTTCTTC.

The rearrangement links TRBV29-1 to TRBJ2-1; D is ambiguous. Trimming took off 3 bases at V and 2 bases at J, with 5 bases between the two ends. This CDR3 comprises 12 residues. CDR1 and CDR2 (germline): SQVTM, ANQGSEA. CDR3 sequence reads: CSVDTAYNEQFF. CDR3 in DNA: TGCAGCGTTGATACAGCCTACAATGAGCAGTTCTTC.

J is TRBJ2-7 and V is TRBV30; a possible D gene is TRBD2 (6 bases). Trimming stripped 2 bases from V and 4 bases from J, with 18 bases between. CDR3 length: 15 residues. In germline, CDR1 is GTSNPN, CDR2 SVGIG (reference sequence). CDR3 bases: TGTGCCTGGAGTCACCCGTGGGGGGATGGGTACGAGCAGTACTTC. Its translation is CAWSHPWGDGYEQYF.

V usage is TRBV28 and J usage is TRBJ1-5, with no clear D. The CDR3 spans 13 residues. Trimming stripped 7 bases from V and 3 bases from J, with 10 bases between. The germline V gene has CDR1 MDHEN and CDR2 SYDVKM. The CDR3 region has the DNA TGTGCCAGCATTTCAAGCGTCAATCAGCCCCAGCATTTT. Residues: CASISSVNQPQHF.

This chain joins TRBV11-2 and TRBJ1-6, with a tentative D call TRBD1 (6 bases). CDR3 length: 14 amino acids. The germline V gene encodes CDR1 SGHAT and CDR2 FQNNGV. V lost 6 bases to trimming and J lost 10 bases, with 16 bases between them. The CDR3 region has the DNA TGTGCCAGCAGACCACCAGGGGCCGGATCACCCCTCCACTTT. Its protein is CASRPPGAGSPLHF.